This T cell receptor (beta chain) came from a study of blood T cell repertoires in COVID-19 (dated by TCRdb to 2020 to 2022). About the study as a whole: Samples covering the acute and convalescent phases of COVID-19 were provided by collaborators in the United States, Italy and Spain. The prospective study material was composed of cDNA or gDNA derived from T cells, B-cell-depleted T cells, or PBMCs. Deeply sampled blood TCRbeta repertoires from subjects exposed to, actively infected with, or recovered from COVID-19 were included in the dataset. A freely available public database, intended as a resource for researchers studying the immune response to SARS-CoV-2, is where the repertoires were released. Samples came from the ongoing ImmuneRACE study (first 160 participants) plus 1,254 subjects from 6 global collaborators. Nearly every sample came with metadata listing a de-identified subject ID, COVID-19 status, age in years and sex. Where available, HLA class I and class II types were obtained from metadata supplied by the sample provider rather than from assay-based typing. Points the paper makes about the study in general: How much clinical and demographic metadata was included differed by source and by participant, and the metadata was provided uncurated.

Remarks on this clone: Its antigen specificity is not known. No quality values exist for individual bases; no much larger clone is one base distant.

From the germline V gene, CDR1 is SGHVS and CDR2 is FQNEAQ. The CDR3 starts with the cysteine, ends with the phenylalanine, and has 16 residues. Only the CDR3 DNA is retained, 48 bases long and in frame from the first base. Trimming removed 5 bases from V and 0 bases from J, leaving 16 bases between the germline ends. The immunoSEQ Assay, a bias-controlled multiplex PCR, was used to amplify TCRbeta CDR3 regions from genomic DNA. On the authors' methods: Within the assay, amplification of reference gene primers was used to estimate how many nucleated cells each sample contained. To quantify the absolute abundance of each unique TCRbeta CDR3 rearrangement, sequence reads were collapsed and filtered. Productive Simpson clonality was computed per sample as the square root of Simpson's diversity index over productive rearrangements. The clones in this table, taken by TCRdb from immuneACCESS, are in-frame only. Not every clone is retained; where verified, under half of the shortfall comes from an unresolved V gene, and the cause of the rest is unknown. The DNA gave D and trimming, while V, J and clone size come from that table. Within this sample are approximately 220,000 clones, with around 80% of them counted one time only. Jointly, the top ten make up about 9.4% of the sample.

The collaborating institutions used their own protocols to collect whole blood in K2EDTA tubes. For TCRbeta analysis, collaborators shipped samples in one of three forms: frozen whole blood, isolated PBMCs, or DNA extracted from either of those sample types. The TCR sequence derives from an elderly woman with acute or convalescent COVID-19. The sample comprised peripheral blood. The chain is encoded by TRBV7-8 joined to TRBJ2-5; the D segment could be TRBD2, given 6 matching bases. The CDR3 region: CASSPPGLQNQETQYF. Read as DNA, the sequence is TGTGCCAGCAGCCCACCGGGACTTCAAAACCAAGAGACCCAGTACTTC.